This TCR beta chain comes out of a study of cytomegalovirus exposure and HLA in healthy donors. Background on the study: Earlier findings included some 100 million unique TCR beta sequences obtained from 170 million or so T cells. General study results and limits: TCR beta sequences numbering under 20,000 were associated with HLA alleles at 0.05 false discovery rate in a later analysis.

A multiplex PCR was run with 60 Vbeta primers and 13 Jbeta primers. Measured with immunoSEQ multiplex PCR; TCRdb has only the in-frame clones, and not every one. The sample has some 150,000 clones; roughly 79% are singletons. This clone appeared a few times. Its antigen is not identified. Germline V gene sequence: CDR1 LGHNA, CDR2 YNFKEQ. V dropped 1 base and J dropped 5; count of bases not matched to a gene: 13. The CDR3 runs 18 residues. What was sequenced was PBMCs. This chain uses TRBV4-2 with TRBJ2-1, with 8 bases that match TRBD2. The TCR originated in a woman under 30 in good health and CMV-seropositive. CDR3 coding DNA: TGTGCCAGCAGCCAAGTAAGTACCGGGACTAGAACGAACAATGAGCAGTTCTTC. It specifies CASSQVSTGTRTNNEQFF.